This TCR beta chain was recorded in a study of blood T cell repertoires in COVID-19. The authors' processing: Amplification of reference gene primers was used by the study to estimate nucleated cell counts. Data came from immunoSEQ multiplex PCR; TCRdb stores just in-frame clones and leaves some out. The V and J calls and clone size are taken from that table; D and trimming were inferred from the DNA. Counted here are about 170,000 clones, 84% occurring once; the ten biggest clones make up around 2.7%. V was clipped by 2 bases and J by 5 bases, with 9 bases between them. Germline assignment: CDR1 ENHRY and CDR2 SYGVKD. CDR3 length: 13 amino acids.

The sequenced sample consisted of peripheral blood. V usage is TRBV10-3 and J usage is TRBJ2-5, with TRBD1 as a possible D gene (6 bases). The TCR comes from an elderly woman with COVID-19, enrolled during active disease. The CDR3 sequence: CAISEGGGETQYF. Here the CDR3 DNA reads TGTGCCATCAGTGAGGGGGGCGGGGAGACCCAGTACTTC.